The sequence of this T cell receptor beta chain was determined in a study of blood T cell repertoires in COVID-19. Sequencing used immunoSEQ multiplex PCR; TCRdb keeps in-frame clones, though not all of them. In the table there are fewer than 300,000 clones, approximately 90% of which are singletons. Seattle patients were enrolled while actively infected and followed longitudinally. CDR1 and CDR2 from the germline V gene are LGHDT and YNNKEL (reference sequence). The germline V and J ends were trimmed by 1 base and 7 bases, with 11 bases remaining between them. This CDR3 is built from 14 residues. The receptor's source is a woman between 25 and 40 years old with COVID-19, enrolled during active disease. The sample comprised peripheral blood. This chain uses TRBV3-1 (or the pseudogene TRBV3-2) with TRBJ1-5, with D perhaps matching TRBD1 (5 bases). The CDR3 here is CASSQGRETQPQHF. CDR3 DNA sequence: TGTGCCAGCAGCCAAGGCAGGGAAACCCAGCCCCAGCATTTT.